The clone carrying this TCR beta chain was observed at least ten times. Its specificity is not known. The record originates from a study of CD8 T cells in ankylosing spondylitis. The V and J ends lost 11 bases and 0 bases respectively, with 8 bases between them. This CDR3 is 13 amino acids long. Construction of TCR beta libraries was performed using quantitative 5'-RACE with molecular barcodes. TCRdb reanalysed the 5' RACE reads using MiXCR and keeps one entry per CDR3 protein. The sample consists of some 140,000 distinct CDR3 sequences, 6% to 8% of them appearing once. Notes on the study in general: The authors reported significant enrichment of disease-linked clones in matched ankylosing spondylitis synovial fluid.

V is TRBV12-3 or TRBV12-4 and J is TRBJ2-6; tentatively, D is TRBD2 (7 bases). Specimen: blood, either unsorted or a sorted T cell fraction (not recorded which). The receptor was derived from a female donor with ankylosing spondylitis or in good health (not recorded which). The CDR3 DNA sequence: TGTGCCGCGGGGGCCTCTGGGGCCAACGTCCTGACTTTC. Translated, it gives CAAGASGANVLTF.